This T cell receptor (beta chain) was observed in a study of Graves' ophthalmopathy and Graves' hyperthyroidism. Germline CDR1 is LGHNA and CDR2 is YNFKEQ. Trimming shortened V by 4 bases and J by 4 bases, and 22 bases separated the two germline ends. CDR3 size: 17 residues. TCR beta CDR3 amplification used RNA transcripts. The first round was an RT-PCR with HTBI primers, and the second round was a multiplex PCR. Each CDR3 protein is one row after TCRdb ran MiXCR on the multiplex PCR reads. The sample lists about half a million distinct CDR3 sequences; 14% were seen once. General study results and limits: Among thyroid clonotypes expanded above 0.001 frequency, most also appeared in blood.

Comment on this clonotype: The antigen is not known.

Ophthalmopathy donors were characterized by moderate-to-severe activity, CAS of at least 3, NOSPECS of at least 4, and duration under 3 months. Ineligible for inclusion were patients with other autoimmune diseases, uncontrolled infections, pregnancy or lactation. Diagnosis relied on clinical symptoms, serum thyroxine, TRAb, thyroid ultrasound and orbital computed tomography. The chain has TRBV4-2 and TRBJ1-2; D is possibly TRBD1 (6 bases). The TCR was taken from a young woman with Graves' ophthalmopathy. The specimen was blood. The CDR3 coding sequence is TGTGCCAGCAGCCCGCGGGGAGGAGGACAGATAGGCTATGGCTACACCTTC. It yields the protein CASSPRGGGQIGYGYTF.